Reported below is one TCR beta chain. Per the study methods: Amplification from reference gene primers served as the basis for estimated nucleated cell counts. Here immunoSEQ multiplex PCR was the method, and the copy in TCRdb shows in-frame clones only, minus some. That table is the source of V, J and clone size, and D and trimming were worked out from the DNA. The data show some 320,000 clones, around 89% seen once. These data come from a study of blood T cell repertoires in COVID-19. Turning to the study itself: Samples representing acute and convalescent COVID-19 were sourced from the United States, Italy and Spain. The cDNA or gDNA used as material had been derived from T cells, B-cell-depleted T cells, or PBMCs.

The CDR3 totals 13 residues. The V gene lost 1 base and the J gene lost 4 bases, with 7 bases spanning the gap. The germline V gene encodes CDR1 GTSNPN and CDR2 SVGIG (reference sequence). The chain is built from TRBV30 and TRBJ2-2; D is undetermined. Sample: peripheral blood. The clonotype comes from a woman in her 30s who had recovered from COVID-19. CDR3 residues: CAWSAQSTGELFF. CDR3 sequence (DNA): TGTGCCTGGAGTGCACAGTCCACCGGGGAGCTGTTTTTT.